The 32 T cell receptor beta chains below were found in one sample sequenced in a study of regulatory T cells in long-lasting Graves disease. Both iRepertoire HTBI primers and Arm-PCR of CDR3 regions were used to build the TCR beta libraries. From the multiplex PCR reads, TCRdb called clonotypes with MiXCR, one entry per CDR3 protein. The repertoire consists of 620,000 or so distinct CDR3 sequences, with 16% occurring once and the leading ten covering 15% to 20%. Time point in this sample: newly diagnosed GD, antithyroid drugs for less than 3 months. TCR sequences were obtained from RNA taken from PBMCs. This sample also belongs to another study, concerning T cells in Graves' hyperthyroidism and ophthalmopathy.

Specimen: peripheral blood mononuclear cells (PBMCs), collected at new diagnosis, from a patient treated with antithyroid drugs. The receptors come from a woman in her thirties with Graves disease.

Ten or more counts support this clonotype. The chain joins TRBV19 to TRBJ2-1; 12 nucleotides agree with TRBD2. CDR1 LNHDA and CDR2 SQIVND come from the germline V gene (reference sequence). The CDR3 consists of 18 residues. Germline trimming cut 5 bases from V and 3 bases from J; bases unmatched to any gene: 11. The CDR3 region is CASSLGLAGGLVYNEQFF. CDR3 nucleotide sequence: TGTGCCAGTAGTTTGGGGCTAGCGGGAGGGCTAGTCTACAATGAGCAGTTCTTC.

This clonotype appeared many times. CDR3 protein: CASARTSENNEQFF. Written as DNA, the CDR3 is TGTGCCAGCGCTCGAACTAGCGAGAACAATGAGCAGTTCTTC. The rearrangement links TRBV28 to TRBJ2-1, with 7 bases lining up with TRBD2. The V segment lost 8 bases and the J segment 5 bases; nucleotides outside the gene matches: 9. The CDR3 consists of 14 residues. CDR1 is MDHEN and CDR2 is SYDVKM in the germline V gene.

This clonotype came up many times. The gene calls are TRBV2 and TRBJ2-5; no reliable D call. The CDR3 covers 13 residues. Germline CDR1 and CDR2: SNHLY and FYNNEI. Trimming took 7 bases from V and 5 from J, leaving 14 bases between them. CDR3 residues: CASIQDVSETQYF. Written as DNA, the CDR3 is TGTGCCAGCATCCAGGACGTTTCGGAGACCCAGTACTTC.

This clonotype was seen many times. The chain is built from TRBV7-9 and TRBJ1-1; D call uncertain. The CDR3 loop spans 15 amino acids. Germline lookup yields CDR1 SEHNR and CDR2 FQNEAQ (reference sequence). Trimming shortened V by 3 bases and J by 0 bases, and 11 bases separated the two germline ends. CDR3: CASSFSGDMNTEAFF. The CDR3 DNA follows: TGTGCCAGCAGCTTTTCAGGAGATATGAACACTGAAGCTTTCTTT.

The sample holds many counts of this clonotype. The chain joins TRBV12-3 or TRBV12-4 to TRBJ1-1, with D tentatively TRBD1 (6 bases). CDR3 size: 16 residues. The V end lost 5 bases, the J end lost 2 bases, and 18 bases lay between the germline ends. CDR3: CASSPGEGGGNTEAFF. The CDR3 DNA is TGTGCCAGCAGTCCGGGTGAAGGGGGAGGAAACACTGAAGCTTTCTTT.

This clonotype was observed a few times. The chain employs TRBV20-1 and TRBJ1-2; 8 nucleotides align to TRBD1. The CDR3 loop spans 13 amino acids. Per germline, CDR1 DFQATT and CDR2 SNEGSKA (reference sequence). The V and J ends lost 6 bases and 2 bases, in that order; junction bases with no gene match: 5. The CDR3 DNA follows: TGCAGTGCCTGGGGACAGGCGAACTATGGCTACACCTTC. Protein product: CSAWGQANYGYTF.

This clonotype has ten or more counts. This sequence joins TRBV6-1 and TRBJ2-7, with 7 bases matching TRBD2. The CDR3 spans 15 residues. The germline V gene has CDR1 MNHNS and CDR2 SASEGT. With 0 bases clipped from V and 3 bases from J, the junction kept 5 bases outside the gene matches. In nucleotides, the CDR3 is TGTGCCAGCAGTGAAGCAAACGGGAGGTTCTACGAGCAGTACTTC. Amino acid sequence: CASSEANGRFYEQYF.

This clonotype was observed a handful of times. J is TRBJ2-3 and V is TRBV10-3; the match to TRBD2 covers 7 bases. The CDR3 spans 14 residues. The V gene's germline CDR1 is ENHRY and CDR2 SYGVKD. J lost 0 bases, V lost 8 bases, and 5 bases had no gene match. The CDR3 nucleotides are TGTGCCATCTCGACTAGCTTCAGCACAGATACGCAGTATTTT. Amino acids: CAISTSFSTDTQYF.

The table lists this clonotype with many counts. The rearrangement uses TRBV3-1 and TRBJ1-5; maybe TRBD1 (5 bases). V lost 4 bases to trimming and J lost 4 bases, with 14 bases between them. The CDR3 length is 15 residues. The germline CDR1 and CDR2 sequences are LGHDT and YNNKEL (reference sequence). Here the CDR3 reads CASSPWMGENQPQHF. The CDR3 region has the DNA TGTGCCAGCAGCCCGTGGATGGGGGAAAATCAGCCCCAGCATTTT.

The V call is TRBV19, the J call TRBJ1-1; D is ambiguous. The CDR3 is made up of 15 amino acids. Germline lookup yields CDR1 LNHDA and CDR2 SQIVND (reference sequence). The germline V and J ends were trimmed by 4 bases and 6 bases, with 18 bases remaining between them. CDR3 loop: CASSTSLRLFSEAFF. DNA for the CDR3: TGTGCCAGTAGTACCTCTCTACGACTATTTTCTGAAGCTTTCTTT.

The CDR3 region is CASSQEGTRPGGTQYF. CDR3 sequence (DNA): TGCGCCAGCAGCCAAGAGGGAACAAGGCCCGGGGGGACCCAGTACTTC. V is TRBV4-1 and J is TRBJ2-5; D perhaps matches TRBD2 (6 bases). Germline V gene lookup returns CDR1 MGHRA and CDR2 YSYEKL. This CDR3 is 16 amino acids long. Deletions cut 0 bases from V and 7 bases from J, with 18 bases between.

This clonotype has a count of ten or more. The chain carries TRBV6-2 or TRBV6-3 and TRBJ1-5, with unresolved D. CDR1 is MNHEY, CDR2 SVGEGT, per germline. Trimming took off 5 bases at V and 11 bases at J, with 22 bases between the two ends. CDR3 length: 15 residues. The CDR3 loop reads CASSEVTRPVLAQHF. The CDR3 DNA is TGTGCCAGCAGTGAGGTAACACGGCCTGTCTTGGCCCAGCATTTT.

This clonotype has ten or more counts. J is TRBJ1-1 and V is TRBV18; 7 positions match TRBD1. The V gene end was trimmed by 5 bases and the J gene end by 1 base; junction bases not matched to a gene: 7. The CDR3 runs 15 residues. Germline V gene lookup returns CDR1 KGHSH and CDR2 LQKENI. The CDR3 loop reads CASSVLQGTNTEAFF. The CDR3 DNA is TGTGCCAGCTCAGTCCTACAGGGGACGAACACTGAAGCTTTCTTT.

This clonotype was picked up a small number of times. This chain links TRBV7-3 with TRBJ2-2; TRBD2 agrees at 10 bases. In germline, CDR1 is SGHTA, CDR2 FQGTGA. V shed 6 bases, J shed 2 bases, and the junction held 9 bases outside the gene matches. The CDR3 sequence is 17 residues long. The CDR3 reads CASSLGASGSNTGELFF. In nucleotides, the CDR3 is TGTGCCAGCAGTCTTGGGGCTAGCGGGAGCAACACCGGGGAGCTGTTTTTT.

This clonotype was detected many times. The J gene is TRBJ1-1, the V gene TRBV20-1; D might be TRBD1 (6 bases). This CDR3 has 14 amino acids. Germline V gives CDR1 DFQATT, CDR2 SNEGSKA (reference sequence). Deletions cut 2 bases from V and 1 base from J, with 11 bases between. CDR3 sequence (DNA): TGCAGTGCTAGATCGGGACACCAGAACACTGAAGCTTTCTTT. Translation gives CSARSGHQNTEAFF.

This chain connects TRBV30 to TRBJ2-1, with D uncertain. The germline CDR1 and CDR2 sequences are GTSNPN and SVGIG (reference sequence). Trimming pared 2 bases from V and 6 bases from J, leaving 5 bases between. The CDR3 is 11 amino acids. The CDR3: CAWSWGNEQFF. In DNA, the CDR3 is TGTGCCTGGAGTTGGGGCAATGAGCAGTTCTTC.

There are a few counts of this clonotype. In nucleotides, the CDR3 is TGTGCCAGCTCGTCGGGGTGGGAGAATGAAAAACTGTTTTTT. Its protein product is CASSSGWENEKLFF. The chain has TRBV27 and TRBJ1-4; D is ambiguous. CDR1 is MNHEY, CDR2 SMNVEV, per germline (reference sequence). The CDR3 consists of 14 residues. V gave up 8 bases and J gave up 5 bases, with 15 bases separating them.

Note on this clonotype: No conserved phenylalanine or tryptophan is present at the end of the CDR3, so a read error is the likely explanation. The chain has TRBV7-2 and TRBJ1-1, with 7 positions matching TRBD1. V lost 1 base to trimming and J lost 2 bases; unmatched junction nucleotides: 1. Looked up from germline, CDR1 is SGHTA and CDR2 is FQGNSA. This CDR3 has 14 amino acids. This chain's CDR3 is CASSLGGGNTEAFS. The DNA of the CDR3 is TGTGCCAGCAGCTTAGGAGGGGGCAACACTGAAGCTTTCTCT.

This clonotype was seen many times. CDR3 sequence (DNA): TGTGCCAGCACCAGTCGAAGGACAACTAATGAAAAACTGTTTTTT. Translating gives CASTSRRTTNEKLFF. V gene TRBV27 combines with J gene TRBJ1-4; D unresolved. The germline CDR1 and CDR2 sequences are MNHEY and SMNVEV (reference sequence). This CDR3 is 15 amino acids long. Trimming removed 7 bases from V and 0 bases from J, with 12 bases in between.

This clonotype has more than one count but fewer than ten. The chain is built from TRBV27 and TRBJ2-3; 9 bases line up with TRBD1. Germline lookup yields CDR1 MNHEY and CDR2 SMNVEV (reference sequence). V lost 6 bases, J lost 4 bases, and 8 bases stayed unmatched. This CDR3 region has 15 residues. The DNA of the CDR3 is TGTGCCAGCAGCCCGTCCTGGGACAGGGCAGATACGCAGTATTTT. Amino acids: CASSPSWDRADTQYF.

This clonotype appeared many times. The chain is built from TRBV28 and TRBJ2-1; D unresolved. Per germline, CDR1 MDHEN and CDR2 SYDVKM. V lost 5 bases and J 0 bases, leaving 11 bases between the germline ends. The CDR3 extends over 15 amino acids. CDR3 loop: CASSDGWSSYNEQFF. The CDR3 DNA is TGTGCCAGCAGTGATGGTTGGAGCTCCTACAATGAGCAGTTCTTC.

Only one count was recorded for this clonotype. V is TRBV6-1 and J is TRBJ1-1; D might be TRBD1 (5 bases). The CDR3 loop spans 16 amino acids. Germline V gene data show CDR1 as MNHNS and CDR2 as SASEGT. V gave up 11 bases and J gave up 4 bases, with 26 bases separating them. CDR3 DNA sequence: TGTGCCTCGATAAGAGACAGCCTTTTGGGGAGCACTGAAGCTTTCTTT. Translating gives CASIRDSLLGSTEAFF.

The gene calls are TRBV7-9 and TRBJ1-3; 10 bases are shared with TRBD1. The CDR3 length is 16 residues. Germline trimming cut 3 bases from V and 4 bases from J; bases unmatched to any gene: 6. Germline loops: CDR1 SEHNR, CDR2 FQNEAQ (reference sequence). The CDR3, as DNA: TGTGCCAGCAGCTTCTCCGGGACAGGGGACGGAAACACCATATATTTT. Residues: CASSFSGTGDGNTIYF.

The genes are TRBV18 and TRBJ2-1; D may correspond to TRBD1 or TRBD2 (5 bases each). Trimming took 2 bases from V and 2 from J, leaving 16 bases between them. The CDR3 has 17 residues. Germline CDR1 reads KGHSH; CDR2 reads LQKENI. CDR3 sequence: CASSPGTGKGTYNEQFF. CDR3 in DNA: TGTGCCAGCTCACCAGGGACGGGAAAAGGGACCTACAATGAGCAGTTCTTC.

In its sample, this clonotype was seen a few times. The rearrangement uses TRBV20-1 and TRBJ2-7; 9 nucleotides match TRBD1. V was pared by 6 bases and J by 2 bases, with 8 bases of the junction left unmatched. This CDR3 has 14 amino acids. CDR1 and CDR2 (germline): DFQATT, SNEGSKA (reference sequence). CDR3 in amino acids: CSATGTGTTYEQYF. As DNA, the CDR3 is TGCAGTGCGACCGGGACAGGGACTACCTACGAGCAGTACTTC.

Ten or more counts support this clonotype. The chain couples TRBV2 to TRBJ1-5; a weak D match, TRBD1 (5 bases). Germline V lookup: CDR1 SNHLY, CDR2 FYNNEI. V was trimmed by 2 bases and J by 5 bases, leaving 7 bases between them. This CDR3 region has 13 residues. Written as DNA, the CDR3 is TGTGCCAGCAGTGAACAGGGTTATCAGCCCCAGCATTTT. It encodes CASSEQGYQPQHF.

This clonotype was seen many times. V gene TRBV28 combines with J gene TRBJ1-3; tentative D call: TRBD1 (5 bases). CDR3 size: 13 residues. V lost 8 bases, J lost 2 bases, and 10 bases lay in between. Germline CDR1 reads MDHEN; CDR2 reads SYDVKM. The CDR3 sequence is CASRRGPGNTIYF. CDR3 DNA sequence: TGTGCCAGCCGTCGGGGACCTGGAAACACCATATATTTT.

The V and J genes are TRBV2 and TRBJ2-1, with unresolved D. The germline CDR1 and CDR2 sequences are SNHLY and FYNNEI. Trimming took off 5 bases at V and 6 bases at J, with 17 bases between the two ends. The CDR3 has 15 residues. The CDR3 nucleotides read TGTGCCAGCAGTAACGAGGTTCCCGCCCTCAATGAGCAGTTCTTC. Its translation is CASSNEVPALNEQFF. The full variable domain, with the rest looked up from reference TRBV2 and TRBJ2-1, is EPEVTQTPSHQVTQMGQEVILRCVPISNHLYFYWYRQILGQKVEFLVSFYNNEISEKSEIFDDQFSVERPDGSNFTLKIRSTKLEDSAMYFCASSNEVPALNEQFFGPGTRLTVL.

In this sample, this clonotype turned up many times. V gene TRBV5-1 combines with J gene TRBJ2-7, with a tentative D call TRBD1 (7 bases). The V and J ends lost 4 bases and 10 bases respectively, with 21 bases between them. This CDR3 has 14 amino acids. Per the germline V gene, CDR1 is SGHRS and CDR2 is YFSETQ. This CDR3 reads CASSLRTGGGIQYF. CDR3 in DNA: TGCGCCAGCAGCCTTCGGACAGGCGGAGGGATTCAGTACTTC. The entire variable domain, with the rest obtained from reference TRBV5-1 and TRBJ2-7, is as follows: KAGVTQTPRYLIKTRGQQVTLSCSPISGHRSVSWYQQTPGQGLQFLFEYFSETQRNKGNFPGRFSGRQFSNSRSEMNVSTLELGDSALYLCASSLRTGGGIQYFGPGTRLTVT.

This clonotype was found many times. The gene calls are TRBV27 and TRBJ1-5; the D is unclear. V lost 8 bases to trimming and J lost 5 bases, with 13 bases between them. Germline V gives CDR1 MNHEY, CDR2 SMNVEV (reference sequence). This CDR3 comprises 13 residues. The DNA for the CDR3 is TGTGCCAGCGCTAAGGAAAGGGATCAGCCCCAGCATTTT. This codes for CASAKERDQPQHF.

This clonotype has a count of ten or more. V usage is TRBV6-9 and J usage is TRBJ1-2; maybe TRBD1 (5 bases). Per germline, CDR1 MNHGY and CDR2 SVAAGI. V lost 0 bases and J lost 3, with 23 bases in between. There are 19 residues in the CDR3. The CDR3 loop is CASSYSNWQGLLMDYGYTF. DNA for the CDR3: TGTGCCAGCAGTTATTCGAACTGGCAGGGTCTCCTTATGGACTATGGCTACACCTTC.

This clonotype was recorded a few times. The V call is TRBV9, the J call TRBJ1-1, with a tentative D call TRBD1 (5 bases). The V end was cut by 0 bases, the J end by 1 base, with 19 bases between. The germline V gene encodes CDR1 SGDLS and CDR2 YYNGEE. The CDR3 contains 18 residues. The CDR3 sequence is CASSVAGGILGRNTEAFF. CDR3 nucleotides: TGTGCCAGCAGCGTAGCTGGGGGGATCCTAGGGCGGAACACTGAAGCTTTCTTT.